This T cell receptor (beta chain) originates from a study of cytomegalovirus exposure and HLA in healthy donors. Broader study findings: One variant, a missense change in DCLRE1C, was linked in a later analysis to TCR beta V- and J-gene trimming. Fewer N-insertions than the roughly 670-donor mean were reportedly shown by an Asian-associated ancestry cluster in a later analysis.

V gave up 0 bases and J gave up 0 bases, with 8 bases separating them. The CDR3 runs to 16 residues. Germline CDR1 SGHTA, CDR2 FQGTGA. With regard to this clone: The target antigen is unknown.

PCR used 60 Vbeta primers and 13 Jbeta primers. The authors' processing: A follow-up analysis tallied tens of millions of unique TCR beta chains, roughly 11 million shared. Here immunoSEQ multiplex PCR was the method, and the copy in TCRdb shows in-frame clones only, minus some. The V and J calls and clone size are taken from that table; D and trimming were inferred from the DNA. The sample contains 90,000 to 140,000 clones, almost 70% of which appear only once. Sequenced material: PBMCs. The clonotype originates from a man aged 25-40 years in good health and CMV-seronegative. This chain uses TRBV7-3 with TRBJ2-2, with no clear D. This CDR3 reads CASSLTHISNTGELFF. CDR3 in DNA: TGTGCCAGCAGCTTAACGCACATATCGAACACCGGGGAGCTGTTTTTT. The variable domain in full, completed from reference TRBV7-3 and TRBJ2-2, reads GAGVSQTPSNKVTEKGKYVELRCDPISGHTALYWYRQSLGQGPEFLIYFQGTGAADDSGLPNDRFFAVRPEGSVSTLKIQRTERGDSAVYLCASSLTHISNTGELFFGEGSRLTVL.